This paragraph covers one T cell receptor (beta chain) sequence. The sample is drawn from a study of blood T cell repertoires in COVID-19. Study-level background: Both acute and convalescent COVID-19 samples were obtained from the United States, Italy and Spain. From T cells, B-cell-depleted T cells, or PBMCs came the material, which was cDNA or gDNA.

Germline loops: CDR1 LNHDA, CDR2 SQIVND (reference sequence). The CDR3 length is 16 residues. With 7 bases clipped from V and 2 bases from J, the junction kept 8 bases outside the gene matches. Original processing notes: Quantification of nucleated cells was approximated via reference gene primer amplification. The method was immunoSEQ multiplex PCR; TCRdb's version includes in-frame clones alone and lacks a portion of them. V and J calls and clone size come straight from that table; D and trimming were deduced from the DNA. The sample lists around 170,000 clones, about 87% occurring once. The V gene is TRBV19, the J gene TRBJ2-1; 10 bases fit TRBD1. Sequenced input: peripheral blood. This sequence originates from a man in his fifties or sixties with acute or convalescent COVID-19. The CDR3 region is CASKFSGTGAYNEQFF. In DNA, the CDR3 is TGTGCCAGTAAATTCTCCGGGACAGGGGCCTACAATGAGCAGTTCTTC.